Listed below are T cell receptor beta chains from one sample, sequenced in a study of vaccination and CD4 T cells after COVID-19. These receptors' targets are unknown. One entry per CDR3 protein results from TCRdb running MiXCR on the PCR reads. In the table there are some 13,000 distinct CDR3 sequences, about three fifths of which are singletons. Sequenced material: CD4+ T cells from blood, cultured in vitro. The source is a human donor who had recovered from COVID-19. Both conserved end residues are part of each CDR3.

CDR3 length	V gene	CDR3 protein
15	TRBV2	CASSKETGAQETQYF
15	TRBV5-4	CASSLVAGGWNEQFF
21	TRBV6-1	CASSEAENTRAGRGAMYTQYF
15	TRBV7-2	CASSLGGGNTGELFF
15	TRBV6-2/TRBV6-3	CASSYSYASNQPQHF
15	TRBV7-9	CASSLDGLHVSPLHF
15	TRBV6-4	CASSDGTGGNQPQHF
15	TRBV7-9	CASSLGRIPIDEQYF
12	TRBV6-1	CASTWEADTQYF
14	TRBV7-2	CASSAPTGSEKLFF
16	TRBV19	CASSIAPGRGASGYTF
12	TRBV20-1	CSAPGATDTQYF
13	TRBV5-8	CASSLSPGGEQYF
14	TRBV10-3	CAISDPLQGETQYF
15	TRBV12-2	CASRVRGPRYNEQFF
11	TRBV20-1	CSASPNYGYTF
18	TRBV28	CASSLYRGTRLRTDTQYF
12	TRBV12-3/TRBV12-4	CASSGDYDEQFF
17	TRBV24-1	CATSDLAGTGGSDTQYF
15	TRBV12-3/TRBV12-4	CASTPGRGRTGELFF
14	TRBV7-2	CASSLTGVNYGYTF